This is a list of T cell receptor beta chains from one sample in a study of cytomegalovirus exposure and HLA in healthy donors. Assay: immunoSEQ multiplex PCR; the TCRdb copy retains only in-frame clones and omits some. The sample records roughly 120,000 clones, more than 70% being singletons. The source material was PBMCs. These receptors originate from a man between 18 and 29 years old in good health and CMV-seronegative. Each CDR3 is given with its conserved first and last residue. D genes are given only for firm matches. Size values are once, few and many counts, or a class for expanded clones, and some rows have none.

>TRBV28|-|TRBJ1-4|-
CASSFGDIGNEKLFF
TGTGCCAGCAGTTTCGGGGACATCGGAAATGAAAAACTGTTTTTT
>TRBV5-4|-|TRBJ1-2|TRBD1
CASSLNRGQSFGYTF
TGTGCCAGCAGCCTAAACAGGGGGCAATCGTTTGGCTACACCTTC
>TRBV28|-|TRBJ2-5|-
CASSAAGKETQYF
TGTGCCAGCAGTGCCGCAGGGAAAGAGACCCAGTACTTC
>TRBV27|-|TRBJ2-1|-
CASRVAAGNEQFF
TGTGCCAGCAGGGTGGCGGCGGGCAATGAGCAGTTCTTC
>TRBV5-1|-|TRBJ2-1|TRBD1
CASSLGRGLDEQFF
TGCGCCAGCAGCTTGGGCAGGGGGCTCGATGAGCAGTTCTTC
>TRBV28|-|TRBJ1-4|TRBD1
CASRLGQRNEKLFF
TGTGCCAGCAGGTTGGGACAGAGGAATGAAAAACTGTTTTTT
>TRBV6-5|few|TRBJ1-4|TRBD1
CASSLTQGAGKLFF
TGTGCCAGCAGCCTAACTCAGGGGGCAGGAAAACTGTTTTTT
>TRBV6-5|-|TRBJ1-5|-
CASTKQGDQPQHF
TGTGCCAGCACTAAACAGGGAGATCAGCCCCAGCATTTT
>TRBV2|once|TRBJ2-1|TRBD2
CASRRTSGGANEQFF
TGTGCCAGCAGGCGGACTAGCGGGGGGGCAAATGAGCAGTTCTTC
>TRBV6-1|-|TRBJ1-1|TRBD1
CASSEETGRSEAFF
TGTGCCAGCAGTGAAGAGACAGGGAGGTCTGAAGCTTTCTTT
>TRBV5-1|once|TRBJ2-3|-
CASRSPLRRSTDTQYF
TGCGCCAGCCGCTCCCCGTTGCGGCGATCCACAGATACGCAGTATTTT
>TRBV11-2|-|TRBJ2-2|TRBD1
CASSRQGHTGELFF
TGTGCCAGCAGCCGACAGGGGCATACCGGGGAGCTGTTTTTT
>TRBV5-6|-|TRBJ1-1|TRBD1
CASSLAGTGNTEAFF
TGTGCCAGCAGCTTGGCCGGGACAGGGAACACTGAAGCTTTCTTT
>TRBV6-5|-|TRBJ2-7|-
CASSSPGVYEQYF
TGTGCCAGCAGTTCTCCGGGGGTCTACGAGCAGTACTTC
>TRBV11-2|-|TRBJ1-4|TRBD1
CASSSLDRDFYEKLFF
TGTGCCAGCAGCTCGTTGGACAGGGACTTTTATGAAAAACTGTTTTTT
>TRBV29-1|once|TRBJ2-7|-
CSVGGSPNEQYF
TGCAGCGTTGGCGGTAGTCCTAACGAGCAGTACTTC
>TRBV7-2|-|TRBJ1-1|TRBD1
CASSPGDRGYTEAFF
TGTGCCAGCAGCCCAGGGGACAGGGGGTACACTGAAGCTTTCTTT
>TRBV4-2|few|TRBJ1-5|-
CASSQVGDGNQPQHF
TGTGCCAGCAGCCAAGTAGGAGACGGCAATCAGCCCCAGCATTTT
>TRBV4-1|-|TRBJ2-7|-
CASRDLGSYEQYF
TGCGCCAGCAGGGACTTGGGCTCCTACGAGCAGTACTTC
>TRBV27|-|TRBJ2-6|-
CASSTNSGANVLTF
TGTGCCAGCAGTACTAACTCTGGGGCCAACGTCCTGACTTTC
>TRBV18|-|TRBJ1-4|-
CASSPGQRINEKLFF
TGTGCCAGCTCCCCCGGACAGCGTATTAATGAAAAACTGTTTTTT
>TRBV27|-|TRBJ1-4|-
CASSFKMTYEKLFF
TGTGCCAGCAGTTTCAAGATGACTTATGAAAAACTGTTTTTT
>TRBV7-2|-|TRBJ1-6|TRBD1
CASSLGYRGLGETPLHF
TGTGCCAGCAGCTTAGGGTACAGGGGGCTCGGCGAGACACCCCTCCACTTT
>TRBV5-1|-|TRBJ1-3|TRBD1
CASRRGTGDGNTIYF
TGCGCCAGCAGACGCGGGACAGGCGACGGAAACACCATATATTTT
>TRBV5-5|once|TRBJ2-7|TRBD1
CASREGQGVGYEQYF
TGTGCCAGCAGAGAGGGACAGGGGGTAGGCTACGAGCAGTACTTC